This T cell receptor beta chain was documented in a study of CD8 T cells in ankylosing spondylitis (dated by TCRdb to 2015 to 2018). Regarding the complete study: The study profiled T cell receptor beta repertoires in healthy donors and ankylosing spondylitis patients to find disease-linked TCR variants. In total, the full study cohort was made up of some 100 healthy donors and approximately 24 ankylosing spondylitis patients. Peripheral blood samples were taken, and synovial fluid was additionally collected from ankylosing spondylitis patients.

Reads for this sample came from an Illumina HiSeq 2500. TCR beta libraries were prepared by quantitative 5'-RACE with molecular barcodes. In the original analysis: A new computational method based on a probabilistic model of VDJ rearrangement was used to identify disease-linked TCR variants. Using fastp at Q25 and MiXCR, TCRdb reprocessed the public reads and kept productive beta chains. Rows are combined by CDR3 protein, so each entry shows the most common genes and DNA. TCRdb, not the original authors, processed these V and J calls. For this sample the table gives about 42,000 distinct CDR3 sequences, of which over 3.5% were detected only once. The top ten hold under 4.5% of the sample. Trimming costs V 0 bases and J 1 base, and their ends lie 9 bases apart. The germline V gene gives CDR1 as SGDLS and CDR2 as YYNGEE. There are 15 amino acids in the CDR3, from cysteine to phenylalanine inclusive. Here the CDR3 DNA is all that survives: 45 bases in frame from base 1.

Paper-wide results and their limitations: Some TCR beta motif variants had previously been reported in synovial fluid and blood of reactive arthritis patients, which suggested common disease-initiation mechanisms. The disease-linked clones were reported as significantly enriched in matched synovial fluid samples from ankylosing spondylitis patients. A CD8+ phenotype was shown by the disease-linked clones, which were found at relatively low frequencies in peripheral blood. Blood from ankylosing spondylitis patients appeared to be characterized by a TCR beta motif made up of about 8 highly homologous amino acid variants.

This clonotype was counted a few times. What this receptor recognizes is not known. No much larger clone exists at a distance of one base, and base qualities are not known. This receptor chain uses TRBV9 and TRBJ2-3; the D gene is possibly TRBD2, with 5 bases matching. The receptor was isolated from a female donor with ankylosing spondylitis or in good health (not recorded which). Sequenced input: blood, either unsorted or a sorted T cell fraction (not recorded which). The CDR3 protein sequence reads: CASSVESGRTDTQYF. The DNA is as follows: TGTGCCAGCAGCGTAGAGAGCGGTCGCACAGATACGCAGTATTTT.